Reported below is one T cell receptor (beta chain). Documented time point: pre-sensitization, week 0. Treatment reported: therapeutic diphenylcyclopropenone sensitization with weekly scalp DPC. The sample is drawn from a study of human T cells and chemical hapten exposure. For the study at large: Sensitization employed 2% DPC on about 2 cm by about 2 cm of upper inner arm skin. TCR yields per sample varied mostly from small pooled library volume differences.

From the RACE reads, TCRdb called clonotypes with MiXCR, one entry per CDR3 protein. The sample records fewer than 350,000 distinct CDR3 sequences, around 7.7% being singletons. With 2 bases removed from V and 8 bases from J, the gap between germline ends came to 10 bases. Germline values: CDR1 MDHEN, CDR2 SYDVKM. The CDR3 is 12 residues long. The chain joins TRBV28 to TRBJ2-7; D is uncertain. Specimen: whole blood, collected in connection with sensitization to the hapten diphenylcyclopropenone (DPC). The source is a man younger than 30 with alopecia areata. Some clones in this sample may be carry-over from other donors' samples. CDR3 bases: TGTGCCAGCAGTTTAGGGCACTTCAAGCAGTACTTC. Its translation: CASSLGHFKQYF.